This T cell receptor (beta chain) was captured in a study of chemoradiotherapy in HPV16-positive cancers. Study outcomes and limitations: HPV-specific T cells were functionally defined from only a couple of HPV16-positive patients. Non-HPV-specific T cells did not expand in tumors during treatment, whereas candidate HPV-specific clones and E7-related motifs did.

As concerns this clone: Its target is not known.

Produced via immunoSEQ multiplex PCR; TCRdb's table is partial and in-frame only. This sample has approximately 32,000 clones, with around three quarters found just once. From germline, CDR1 is GTSNPN and CDR2 SVGIG (reference sequence). V gave up 0 bases and J gave up 6 bases, with 18 bases separating them. The CDR3 runs to 16 residues. Over chemoradiotherapy, repertoires were sampled more than once. This receptor was obtained from a human donor with HPV-associated anogenital cancer. The chain links TRBV30 to TRBJ2-1; D may be TRBD1 or TRBD2 (6 bases each). The material sequenced was blood, taken from a patient who underwent chemoradiotherapy. CDR3 bases: TGTGCCTGGAGTGTCCGGGGCGGGACAACTCCCAATGAGCAGTTCTTC. Its protein is CAWSVRGGTTPNEQFF.